Below, 7 T cell receptor beta chains from the same sample are listed, as sequenced in a study of T cell repertoires in cytomegalovirus infection. The antigens these receptors bind are not known. TCRdb re-analysed the reads in MiXCR, keeping a single row per CDR3 protein. The repertoire consists of 110,000 or so distinct CDR3 sequences, with roughly 31% occurring once and the leading ten covering 41%. The sample was CD8+ T cells from cultured PBMCs, taken from culture after CMV antigen stimulation. The receptors originated from a human donor in good health (CMV status not recorded). Some clones in this sample may be carry-over from other donors' samples.

The genes are TRBV19 and TRBJ1-3; D unclear. Germline V CDR1 and CDR2: LNHDA, SQIVND (reference sequence). Between the trimmed V and J ends, which lost 7 bases and 0 bases, there was a span of 13 bases. The CDR3 spans 15 residues. The chain's CDR3 is CASNSETDSGNTIYF. The CDR3 DNA sequence: TGTGCCAGTAACTCGGAAACCGACTCTGGAAACACCATATATTTT.

In this sample, this clonotype is medium-sized. This chain joins TRBV7-8 and TRBJ2-2; 10 bases fit TRBD1. In germline, CDR1 is SGHVS, CDR2 FQNEAQ. Trimming took 3 bases from V and 7 from J; bases not matched to a gene: 11. The CDR3 runs to 17 residues. CDR3 in amino acids: CASSLGQGPIGSGELFF. The CDR3 coding sequence is TGTGCCAGCAGCTTGGGACAGGGGCCCATAGGAAGCGGGGAGCTGTTTTTT.

This clonotype was recorded a few times. The genes are TRBV7-9 and TRBJ2-7; D is undetermined. Germline values: CDR1 SEHNR, CDR2 FQNEAQ (reference sequence). Trimming shortened V by 1 base and J by 5 bases, and 6 bases separated the two germline ends. The CDR3 sequence is 12 residues long. The CDR3 reads CASSLVTDEQYF. The CDR3 DNA is TGTGCCAGCAGCTTAGTTACCGACGAGCAGTACTTC.

V usage is TRBV6-1 and J usage is TRBJ2-2; 7 bases are shared with TRBD1. Unmatched junction bases numbered 10, after V lost 6 bases and J lost 0 bases. The CDR3 length is 17 residues. From germline, CDR1 is MNHNS and CDR2 SASEGT. CDR3 region: CASSQFTGTANTGELFF. The CDR3 DNA follows: TGTGCCAGCAGCCAATTTACCGGGACAGCGAACACCGGGGAGCTGTTTTTT.

The chain employs TRBV12-3 or TRBV12-4 and TRBJ1-3; D not certain. Trimming left V 6 bases short and J 0 bases short, with 9 bases between. This CDR3 has 14 amino acids. The DNA for the CDR3 is TGTGCCAGCAGACCCGACACCTCTGGAAACACCATATATTTT. Encoded protein: CASRPDTSGNTIYF.

The table lists this clonotype with a few counts. The chain uses TRBV27 and TRBJ2-1, with D perhaps TRBD2 (5 bases). The CDR3 length is 13 residues. Per germline, CDR1 MNHEY and CDR2 SMNVEV (reference sequence). V lost 3 bases to trimming and J lost 9 bases, with 12 bases between them. In nucleotides, the CDR3 is TGTGCCAGCAGTTTCGGGGATGGGGTTGAGCAGTTCTTC. It is translated as CASSFGDGVEQFF.

The sample holds a few counts of this clonotype. The chain combines TRBV7-2 with TRBJ1-5; a weak D match, TRBD1 (5 bases). Germline CDR1 is SGHTA and CDR2 is FQGNSA. This CDR3 spans 14 amino acids. V dropped 8 bases and J dropped 5 bases, with 16 bases sitting between them. CDR3 protein: CASASAGSYQPQHF. CDR3 nucleotide sequence: TGTGCCAGCGCCTCGGCAGGGAGTTATCAGCCCCAGCATTTT.